A single sample is the source of the 3 T cell receptor beta chains below, sequenced in a study of graft-versus-host responses after intestinal transplantation. Profiling relied on immunoSEQ multiplex PCR, and the TCRdb table lists in-frame clones only, not all of them. The data hold approximately 130,000 clones, with around nine tenths observed a single time. These TCRs' antigens remain unknown. Source: unstimulated CD4+ T cells sorted from spleen or lymph node cells, taken before intestinal transplant. The receptors come from a human donor who received an intestinal transplant.

The J gene is TRBJ1-5, the V gene TRBV5-6, with D uncertain. Germline loops: CDR1 SGHDT, CDR2 YYEEEE. Trimming pared 2 bases from V and 2 bases from J, leaving 5 bases between. The CDR3 contains 13 residues. The CDR3, as DNA: TGTGCCAGCAGCTTCTATGGCAATCAGCCCCAGCATTTT. Protein: CASSFYGNQPQHF.

V and J are TRBV5-1 and TRBJ2-1; weak D call: TRBD1 (6 bases). The CDR3 is 15 amino acids. The V gene's germline CDR1 is SGHRS and CDR2 YFSETQ. V was cut by 5 bases and J by 0 bases, with 12 bases left in between. CDR3 in amino acids: CASSLQGGSYNEQFF. The CDR3 bases are TGCGCCAGCAGTTTACAGGGTGGCTCCTACAATGAGCAGTTCTTC.

This clone was observed once. V and J are TRBV4-2 and TRBJ2-3; TRBD1 might be the D (6 bases). Germline V CDR1 and CDR2: LGHNA, YNFKEQ. CDR3 length: 18 residues. With 4 bases removed from V and 0 bases from J, the gap between germline ends came to 20 bases. CDR3 protein: CASSLRPRTRGSTDTQYF. The CDR3 coding sequence is TGTGCCAGCAGCCTGAGGCCCCGAACGAGGGGGAGCACAGATACGCAGTATTTT.